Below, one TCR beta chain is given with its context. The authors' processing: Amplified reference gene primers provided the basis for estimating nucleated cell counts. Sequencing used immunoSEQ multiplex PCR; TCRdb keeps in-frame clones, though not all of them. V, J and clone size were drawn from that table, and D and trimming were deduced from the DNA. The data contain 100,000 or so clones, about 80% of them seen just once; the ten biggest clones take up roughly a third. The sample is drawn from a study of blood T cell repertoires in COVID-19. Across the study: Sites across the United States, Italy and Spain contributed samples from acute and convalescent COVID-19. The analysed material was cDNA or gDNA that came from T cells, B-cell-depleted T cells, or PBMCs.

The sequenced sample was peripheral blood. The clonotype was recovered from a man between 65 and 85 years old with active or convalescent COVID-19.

CDR3 sequence (DNA): TGTGCCAGCAGCCATTCGCAGCGCTATGGCTACACCTTC. Protein sequence: CASSHSQRYGYTF. This sequence joins TRBV14 and TRBJ1-2; D remains ambiguous. Germline V CDR1 and CDR2: SGHDN, FVKESK. The CDR3 is 13 amino acids. Trimming shortened V by 3 bases and J by 4 bases, and 9 bases separated the two germline ends.